Each of the 26 T cell receptor beta chains below was sequenced from the same sample in a study of immune cell composition in non-small cell lung cancer. Method: immunoSEQ multiplex PCR; TCRdb's copy keeps in-frame clones and lacks some. The sample lists about 9,600 clones, roughly 80% occurring once. Sequencing was done on a sample of lung tumor tissue. The source is a human donor with non-small cell lung cancer.

V and J are TRBV5-4 and TRBJ2-6; TRBD1 matches at 12 bases. With 4 bases clipped from V and 2 bases from J, the junction kept 7 bases outside the gene matches. The CDR3 has 18 amino acids. Per germline, CDR1 SGHNT and CDR2 YYREEE (reference sequence). This chain's CDR3 is CASSKGQGASTGANVLTF. CDR3 DNA: TGTGCCAGCAGCAAGGGACAGGGGGCGTCCACTGGGGCCAACGTCCTGACTTTC.

Note on this clone: At one of its ends the junction is not consistent with the germline gene, which may arise from a read error. The V call is TRBV5-6, the J call TRBJ2-1; D might be TRBD1 (5 bases). The CDR3 has 12 residues. CDR1 and CDR2 (germline): SGHDT, YYEEEE. The CDR3 coding sequence is TGTGCCAGCAGCAGTACAGGTCCCCACCAGCTCTTC. Translated: CASSSTGPHQLF.

The rearrangement uses TRBV9 and TRBJ2-2; no reliable D call. V lost 0 bases and J 9 bases, leaving 9 bases between the germline ends. The CDR3 sequence is 13 residues long. The germline gives CDR1 SGDLS, CDR2 YYNGEE. The CDR3 DNA sequence: TGTGCCAGCAGCGTAGAGTCCCCCCGGGAGCTGTTTTTT. The encoded protein is CASSVESPRELFF.

The J gene is TRBJ1-1, the V gene TRBV7-2; the D is unclear. The length of the CDR3 is 13 residues. Germline V gives CDR1 SGHTA, CDR2 FQGNSA. V was shortened by 3 bases and J by 7 bases, with 12 bases between the two germline ends. The CDR3 DNA follows: TGTGCCAGCAGCTTGCCGGGCGGTTATGAAGCTTTCTTT. Translating gives CASSLPGGYEAFF.

This rearrangement joins TRBV6-4 to TRBJ1-5; 8 bases match TRBD1. V shed 7 bases, J shed 3 bases, and the junction held 14 bases outside the gene matches. CDR3 size: 17 residues. Germline V lookup: CDR1 MRHNA, CDR2 SNTAGT. Here the CDR3 DNA reads TGTGCCAGCACGCACCGCCCCCAGGGGGCACCCAATCAGCCCCAGCATTTT. Its translation is CASTHRPQGAPNQPQHF.

This clone was seen a single time. The chain is built from TRBV9 and TRBJ2-1, with a possible D match to TRBD2 (6 bases). The V end lost 4 bases, the J end lost 1 base, and 15 bases lay between the germline ends. The CDR3 has 16 amino acids. The V gene's germline CDR1 is SGDLS and CDR2 YYNGEE. The CDR3 bases are TGTGCCAGCAGCCGCCAGGCCGGGAGATCCTACAATGAGCAGTTCTTC. It specifies CASSRQAGRSYNEQFF.

Of note for this clone: With a far larger clone one base away, a read error is the likely cause. The rearrangement uses TRBV5-2 and TRBJ1-6. TRBV5-2 is a documented pseudogene. The CDR3 spans 14 residues. CDR3 DNA sequence: TGTGCCAGCAGCCAAGCCGGGGCGAATTCACCCCTCCACTTT. This encodes CASSQAGANSPLHF.

The CDR3, as DNA: TGTGCAGGGAAGATGAACACTGAAGCTTTCTTT. Translated, it gives CAGKMNTEAFF. The chain is built from TRBV30 and TRBJ1-1; the D is unclear. CDR3 length: 11 amino acids. The germline CDR1 and CDR2 sequences are GTSNPN and SVGIG (reference sequence).

CDR3 loop: CASSNSVRGLDGYTF. The CDR3 DNA sequence: TGTGCCAGCTCAAACTCGGTCAGGGGGCTAGATGGCTACACCTTC. The rearrangement uses TRBV27 and TRBJ1-2; 8 bases match TRBD1. Germline lookup yields CDR1 MNHEY and CDR2 SMNVEV (reference sequence). This CDR3 is 15 amino acids long. Losses at the gene ends were 8 bases for V and 6 bases for J; bases not matched to a gene: 14.

This clone was seen once. The V call is TRBV5-4, the J call TRBJ1-2, with no clear D. V lost 2 bases, J lost 1 base, and 9 bases lay in between. The CDR3 contains 14 residues. CDR1 SGHNT and CDR2 YYREEE come from the germline V gene (reference sequence). The DNA for the CDR3 is TGTGCCAGCAGCTTCGAACGGCTTAACTATGGCTACACCTTC. It translates to CASSFERLNYGYTF.

The CDR3 region is CAWKAIGNTIYF. The DNA for the CDR3 is TGTGCCTGGAAGGCTATAGGAAACACCATATATTTT. This chain uses TRBV30 with TRBJ1-3; no clear D gene. CDR3 length: 12 residues. Deletions cut 4 bases from V and 4 bases from J, with 8 bases between. In germline, CDR1 is GTSNPN, CDR2 SVGIG (reference sequence).

This sequence joins TRBV5-1 and TRBJ1-1, with TRBD1 matching 9 bases. The CDR3 runs to 16 residues. The junction had 7 bases not matched to a gene; V was cut back by 4 bases and J by 0 bases. Germline CDR1 and CDR2: SGHRS and YFSETQ. The CDR3 DNA reads TGCGCCAGCAGCACCGGACAGGGGACTATGAACACTGAAGCTTTCTTT. Its protein product is CASSTGQGTMNTEAFF. Based on the CDR3 plus reference TRBV5-1 and TRBJ1-1, the full variable domain is KAGVTQTPRYLIKTRGQQVTLSCSPISGHRSVSWYQQTPGQGLQFLFEYFSETQRNKGNFPGRFSGRQFSNSRSEMNVSTLELGDSALYLCASSTGQGTMNTEAFFGQGTRLTVV.

The V call is TRBV7-6, the J call TRBJ2-1; the D is unclear. Germline CDR1 reads SGHVS; CDR2 reads FNYEAQ. V was cut by 3 bases and J by 7 bases, with 16 bases left in between. The CDR3 loop spans 15 amino acids. The CDR3 bases are TGTGCCAGCAGCTTTAAGCTTTTGGGTTCTAATGAGCAGTTCTTC. The encoded protein is CASSFKLLGSNEQFF.

The chain has TRBV6-5 and TRBJ2-7, with D unclear. The V end was cut by 0 bases, the J end by 2 bases, with 11 bases between. From germline, CDR1 is MNHEY and CDR2 SVGAGI. The CDR3 loop spans 15 amino acids. The CDR3 nucleotides read TGTGCCAGCAGTTACTCTGGAGACCGAGCCTACGAGCAGTACTTC. It yields the protein CASSYSGDRAYEQYF.

This clone appeared a few times. The chain links TRBV7-9 to TRBJ1-2; perhaps TRBD1 as D (6 bases). Germline V gene data show CDR1 as SEHNR and CDR2 as FQNEAQ (reference sequence). The V gene lost 5 bases and the J gene lost 6 bases, with 13 bases spanning the gap. The CDR3 has 13 residues. The CDR3 DNA follows: TGTGCCAGCAGCCCCTCGGGGGCGGATGGCTACACCTTC. Encoded protein: CASSPSGADGYTF.

The rearrangement joins TRBV5-8 to TRBJ1-1; D gene ambiguous. This CDR3 spans 14 amino acids. CDR1 is SGHTS, CDR2 YDEGEE, per germline. Trimming shortened V by 3 bases and J by 1 base, and 10 bases separated the two germline ends. Here the CDR3 DNA reads TGTGCCAGCAGCTCCGAAATTGCGAACACTGAAGCTTTCTTT. Its protein product is CASSSEIANTEAFF.

This chain uses TRBV7-2 with TRBJ1-1; tentatively, D is TRBD1 (5 bases). The V gene lost 6 bases and the J gene lost 2 bases, with 13 bases spanning the gap. The CDR3 loop spans 14 amino acids. The germline gives CDR1 SGHTA, CDR2 FQGNSA. In DNA, the CDR3 is TGTGCCAGCAGGTCGTCAGGGAGAAACACTGAAGCTTTCTTT. Its translation is CASRSSGRNTEAFF.

The rearrangement links TRBV28 to TRBJ2-5, with TRBD2 matching over 7 bases. Germline V CDR1 and CDR2: MDHEN, SYDVKM. V lost 4 bases and J lost 2; bases outside the gene matches: 7. The CDR3 extends over 15 amino acids. The DNA for the CDR3 is TGTGCCAGCAGTTCCCCCGGGACTACTCAAGAGACCCAGTACTTC. Translation: CASSSPGTTQETQYF. Filled out from reference TRBV28 and TRBJ2-5, the complete variable domain reads DVKVTQSSRYLVKRTGEKVFLECVQDMDHENMFWYRQDPGLGLRLIYFSYDVKMKEKGDIPEGYSVSREKKERFSLILESASTNQTSMYLCASSSPGTTQETQYFGPGTRLLVL.

The chain is built from TRBV19 and TRBJ2-1; D is tentatively TRBD1 or TRBD2 (6 bases each). This CDR3 spans 14 amino acids. Trimming left V 4 bases short and J 4 bases short, with 11 bases between. Germline V gene lookup returns CDR1 LNHDA and CDR2 SQIVND (reference sequence). CDR3 DNA sequence: TGTGCCAGTAGTAAGGGGGGAAAATACAATGAGCAGTTCTTC. Encoded protein: CASSKGGKYNEQFF.

The rearrangement uses TRBV11-2 and TRBJ1-1, with D possibly matching TRBD1 (5 bases). Between the trimmed V and J ends, which lost 6 bases and 2 bases, there was a span of 19 bases. The CDR3 consists of 16 residues. In germline, CDR1 is SGHAT, CDR2 FQNNGV. As DNA, the CDR3 is TGTGCCAGCAGTTTACGGGGGATGCAGGGAAACACTGAAGCTTTCTTT. Protein sequence: CASSLRGMQGNTEAFF.

J is TRBJ1-3 and V is TRBV5-1; D is ambiguous. From germline, CDR1 is SGHRS and CDR2 YFSETQ. V dropped 3 bases and J dropped 0 bases, with 16 bases sitting between them. This CDR3 is 17 amino acids long. CDR3 in DNA: TGCGCCAGCAGCTCCACCGGGTCGTCGCTCTCTGGAAACACCATATATTTT. This codes for CASSSTGSSLSGNTIYF. Variable domain in full (rest from reference TRBV5-1 and TRBJ1-3): KAGVTQTPRYLIKTRGQQVTLSCSPISGHRSVSWYQQTPGQGLQFLFEYFSETQRNKGNFPGRFSGRQFSNSRSEMNVSTLELGDSALYLCASSSTGSSLSGNTIYFGEGSWLTVV.

The chain employs TRBV28 and TRBJ2-5; D possibly corresponds to TRBD2 (6 bases). The V gene's germline CDR1 is MDHEN and CDR2 SYDVKM. This CDR3 contains 17 residues. The V and J ends lost 5 bases and 3 bases respectively, with 22 bases between them. CDR3 region: CASSPAFSGVLKETQYF. DNA for the CDR3: TGTGCCAGCAGTCCTGCGTTTTCGGGAGTGTTGAAAGAGACCCAGTACTTC.

The chain has TRBV28 and TRBJ1-2; 9 bases line up with TRBD1. Germline values: CDR1 MDHEN, CDR2 SYDVKM. The CDR3 contains 16 residues. The ends lost 6 bases at V and 1 base at J; junction bases unmatched: 9. The CDR3 sequence is CASRQAGDRVNYGYTF. In nucleotides, the CDR3 is TGTGCCAGCAGACAAGCCGGGGACAGGGTTAACTATGGCTACACCTTC.

For the CDR3, the DNA is TGCGCCAGCAGCTTGGGTCGGACAGGGGGGCGGGTCGGCACTGAAGCTTTCTTT. Its translation: CASSLGRTGGRVGTEAFF. V usage is TRBV5-1 and J usage is TRBJ1-1, with TRBD1 identical over 10 bases. CDR1 and CDR2 (germline): SGHRS, YFSETQ. The CDR3 spans 18 residues. With V trimmed by 0 bases and J by 4 bases, 12 bases remained unmatched.

The chain uses TRBV7-9 and TRBJ1-2, with D perhaps matching TRBD1 (5 bases). V was pared by 11 bases and J by 2 bases, with 12 bases between. Germline V gives CDR1 SEHNR, CDR2 FQNEAQ (reference sequence). The CDR3 is made up of 12 amino acids. The CDR3 spells CAAGEGNYGYTF. The CDR3 nucleotides are TGTGCCGCGGGGGAGGGGAACTATGGCTACACCTTC.

The chain employs TRBV18 and TRBJ1-5, with D possibly TRBD1 on 6 matching bases. V lost 3 bases and J 6 bases, leaving 18 bases between the germline ends. The CDR3 contains 16 residues. Germline loops: CDR1 KGHSH, CDR2 LQKENI. CDR3 region: CASSPTGTSPGQPQHF. The CDR3 DNA reads TGTGCCAGCTCACCGACAGGCACCTCTCCCGGTCAGCCCCAGCATTTT.